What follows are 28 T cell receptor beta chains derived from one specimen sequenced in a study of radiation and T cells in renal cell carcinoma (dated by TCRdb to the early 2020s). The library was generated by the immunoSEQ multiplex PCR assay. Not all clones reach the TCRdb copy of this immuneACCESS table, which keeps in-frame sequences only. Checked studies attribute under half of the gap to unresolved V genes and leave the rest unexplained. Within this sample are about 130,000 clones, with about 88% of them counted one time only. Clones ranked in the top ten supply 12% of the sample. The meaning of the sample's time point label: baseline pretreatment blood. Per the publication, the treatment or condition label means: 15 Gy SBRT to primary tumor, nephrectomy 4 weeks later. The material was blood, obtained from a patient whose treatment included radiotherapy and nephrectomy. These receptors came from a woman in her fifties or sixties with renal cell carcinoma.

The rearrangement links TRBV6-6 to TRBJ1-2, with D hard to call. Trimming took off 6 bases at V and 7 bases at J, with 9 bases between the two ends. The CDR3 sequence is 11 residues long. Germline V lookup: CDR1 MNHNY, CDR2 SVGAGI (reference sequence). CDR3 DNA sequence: TGTGCCAGCAGGGACCCCGGTGGCTACACCTTC. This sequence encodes CASRDPGGYTF.

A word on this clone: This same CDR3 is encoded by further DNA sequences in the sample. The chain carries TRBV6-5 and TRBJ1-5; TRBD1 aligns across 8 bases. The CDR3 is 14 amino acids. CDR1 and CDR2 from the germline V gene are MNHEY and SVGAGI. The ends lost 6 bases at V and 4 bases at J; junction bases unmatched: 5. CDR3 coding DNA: TGTGCCAGCAGAAGGACAGGGCGGAATCAGCCCCAGCATTTT. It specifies CASRRTGRNQPQHF.

The CDR3 spells CSAVDYTQQFF. For the CDR3, the DNA is TGCAGTGCTGTGGACTATACACAGCAGTTCTTC. This sequence joins TRBV20-1 and TRBJ2-1; D might be TRBD2 (6 bases). CDR1 is DFQATT, CDR2 SNEGSKA, per germline (reference sequence). Trimming left V 5 bases short and J 11 bases short, with 13 bases between. The CDR3 contains 11 residues.

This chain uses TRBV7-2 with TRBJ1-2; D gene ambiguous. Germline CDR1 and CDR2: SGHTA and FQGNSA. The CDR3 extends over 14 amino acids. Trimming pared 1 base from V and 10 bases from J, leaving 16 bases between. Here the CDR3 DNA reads TGTGCCAGCAGCTTAGATATCAGAGCCCGAGACTACACCTTC. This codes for CASSLDIRARDYTF. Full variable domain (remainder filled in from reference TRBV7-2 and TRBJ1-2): GAGVSQSPSNKVTEKGKDVELRCDPISGHTALYWYRQSLGQGLEFLIYFQGNSAPDKSGLPSDRFSAERTGGSVSTLTIQRTQQEDSAVYLCASSLDIRARDYTFGSGTRLTVV.

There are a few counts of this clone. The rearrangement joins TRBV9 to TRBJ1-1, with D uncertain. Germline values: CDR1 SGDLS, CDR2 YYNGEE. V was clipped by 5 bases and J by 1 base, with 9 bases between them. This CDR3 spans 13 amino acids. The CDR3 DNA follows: TGTGCCAGCAGTGACGCCCCGAACACTGAAGCTTTCTTT. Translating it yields CASSDAPNTEAFF.

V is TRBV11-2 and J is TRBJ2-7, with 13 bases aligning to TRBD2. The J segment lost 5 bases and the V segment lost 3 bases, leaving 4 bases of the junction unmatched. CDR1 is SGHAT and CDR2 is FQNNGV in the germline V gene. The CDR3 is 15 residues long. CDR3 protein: CASSLGLAGNHEQYF. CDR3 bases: TGTGCCAGCAGCTTGGGACTAGCGGGGAATCACGAGCAGTACTTC. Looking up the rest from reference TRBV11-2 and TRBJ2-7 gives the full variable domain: EAGVAQSPRYKIIEKRQSVAFWCNPISGHATLYWYQQILGQGPKLLIQFQNNGVVDDSQLPKDRFSAERLKGVDSTLKIQPAKLEDSAVYLCASSLGLAGNHEQYFGPGTRLTVT.

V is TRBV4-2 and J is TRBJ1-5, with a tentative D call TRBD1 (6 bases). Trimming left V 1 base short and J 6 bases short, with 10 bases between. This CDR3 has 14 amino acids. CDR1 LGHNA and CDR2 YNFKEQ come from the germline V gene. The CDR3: CASSQAQGTQPQHF. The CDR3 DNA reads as TGTGCCAGCAGCCAAGCACAGGGCACTCAGCCCCAGCATTTT.

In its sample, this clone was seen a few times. The CDR3 loop reads CASSIERLSQAGYTF. The CDR3, as DNA: TGTGCCAGTAGTATTGAACGTCTCTCTCAGGCTGGCTACACCTTC. The J gene is TRBJ1-2, the V gene TRBV19, with D unclear. The CDR3 extends over 15 amino acids. Germline V gene sequence: CDR1 LNHDA, CDR2 SQIVND (reference sequence). V was trimmed by 3 bases and J by 7 bases, leaving 18 bases between them.

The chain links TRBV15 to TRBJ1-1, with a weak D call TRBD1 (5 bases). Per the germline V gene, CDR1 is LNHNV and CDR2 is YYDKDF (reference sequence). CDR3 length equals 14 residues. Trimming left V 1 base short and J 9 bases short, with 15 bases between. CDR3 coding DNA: TGTGCCACCAGCAGAGGGGGACTGACCTATAAAGCTTTCTTT. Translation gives CATSRGGLTYKAFF.

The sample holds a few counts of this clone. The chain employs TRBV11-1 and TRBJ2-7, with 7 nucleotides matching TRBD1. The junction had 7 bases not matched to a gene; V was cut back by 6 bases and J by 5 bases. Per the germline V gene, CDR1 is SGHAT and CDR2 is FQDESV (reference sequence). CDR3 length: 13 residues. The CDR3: CASRGDRVDEQYF. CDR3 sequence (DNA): TGTGCCAGCAGGGGGGACAGAGTCGACGAGCAGTACTTC.

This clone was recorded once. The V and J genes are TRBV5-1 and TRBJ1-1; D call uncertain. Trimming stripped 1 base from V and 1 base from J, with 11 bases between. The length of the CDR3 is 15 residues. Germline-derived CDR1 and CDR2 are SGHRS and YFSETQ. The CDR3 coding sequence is TGCGCCAGCAGCTTGAGGGAACAGCAGAACACTGAAGCTTTCTTT. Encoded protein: CASSLREQQNTEAFF.

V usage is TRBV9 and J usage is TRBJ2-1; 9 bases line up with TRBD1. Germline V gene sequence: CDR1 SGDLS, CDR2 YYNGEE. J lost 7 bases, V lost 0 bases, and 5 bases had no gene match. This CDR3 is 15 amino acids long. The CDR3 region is CASSVVSQGANEQFF. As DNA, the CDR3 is TGTGCCAGCAGCGTAGTTTCACAGGGGGCAAATGAGCAGTTCTTC.

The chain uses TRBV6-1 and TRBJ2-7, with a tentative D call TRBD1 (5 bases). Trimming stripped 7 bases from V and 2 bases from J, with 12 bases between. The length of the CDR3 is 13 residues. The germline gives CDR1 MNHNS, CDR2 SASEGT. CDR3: CASMDRGPYEQYF. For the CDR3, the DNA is TGTGCCAGCATGGATAGGGGTCCCTACGAGCAGTACTTC.

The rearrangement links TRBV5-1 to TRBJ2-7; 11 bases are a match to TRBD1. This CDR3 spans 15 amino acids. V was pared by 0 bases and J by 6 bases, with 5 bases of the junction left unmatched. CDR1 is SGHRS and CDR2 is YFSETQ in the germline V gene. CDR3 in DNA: TGCGCCAGCAGCTTGGTCGGACAGGGGGCAAGCGAGCAGTACTTC. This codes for CASSLVGQGASEQYF.

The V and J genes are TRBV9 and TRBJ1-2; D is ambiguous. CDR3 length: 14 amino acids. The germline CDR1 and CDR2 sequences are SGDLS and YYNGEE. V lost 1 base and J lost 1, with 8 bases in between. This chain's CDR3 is CASSVSGGNYGYTF. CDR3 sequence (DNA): TGTGCCAGCAGCGTATCGGGAGGTAACTATGGCTACACCTTC.

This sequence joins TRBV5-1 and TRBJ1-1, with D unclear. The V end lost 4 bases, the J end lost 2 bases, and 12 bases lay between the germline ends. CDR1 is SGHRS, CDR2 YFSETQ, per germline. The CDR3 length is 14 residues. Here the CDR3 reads CASSLWSANTEAFF. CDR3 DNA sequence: TGCGCCAGCAGCCTCTGGAGCGCTAACACTGAAGCTTTCTTT.

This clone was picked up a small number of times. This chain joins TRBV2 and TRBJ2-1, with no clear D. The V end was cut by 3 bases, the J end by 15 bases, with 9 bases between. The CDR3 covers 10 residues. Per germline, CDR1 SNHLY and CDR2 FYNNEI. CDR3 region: CASSDSLMFF. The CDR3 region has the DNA TGTGCCAGCAGTGACTCCTTGATGTTCTTC.

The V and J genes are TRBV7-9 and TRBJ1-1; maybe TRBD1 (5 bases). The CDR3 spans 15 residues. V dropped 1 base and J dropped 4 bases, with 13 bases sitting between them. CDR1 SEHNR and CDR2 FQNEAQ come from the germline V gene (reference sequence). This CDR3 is CASSLGDPGGTEAFF. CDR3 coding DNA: TGTGCCAGCAGCTTAGGGGACCCGGGGGGCACTGAAGCTTTCTTT.

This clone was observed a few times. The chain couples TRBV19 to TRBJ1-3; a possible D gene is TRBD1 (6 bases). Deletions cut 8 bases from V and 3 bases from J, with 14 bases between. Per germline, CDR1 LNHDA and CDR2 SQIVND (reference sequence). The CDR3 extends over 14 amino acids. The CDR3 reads CASSTGRVGNTIYF. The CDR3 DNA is TGTGCCAGTTCGACAGGTAGAGTTGGAAACACCATATATTTT.

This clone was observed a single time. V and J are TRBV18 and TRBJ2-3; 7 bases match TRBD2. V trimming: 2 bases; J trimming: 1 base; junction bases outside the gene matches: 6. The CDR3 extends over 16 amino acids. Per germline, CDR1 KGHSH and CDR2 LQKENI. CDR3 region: CASSPSSSGRTDTQYF. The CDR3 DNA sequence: TGTGCCAGCTCACCATCTTCTAGCGGACGCACAGATACGCAGTATTTT.

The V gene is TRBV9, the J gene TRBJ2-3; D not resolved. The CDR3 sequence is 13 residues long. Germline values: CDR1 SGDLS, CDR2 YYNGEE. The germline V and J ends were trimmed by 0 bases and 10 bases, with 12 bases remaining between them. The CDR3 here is CASSVDQSLPQYF. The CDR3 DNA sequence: TGTGCCAGCAGCGTAGACCAATCCCTCCCGCAGTATTTT.

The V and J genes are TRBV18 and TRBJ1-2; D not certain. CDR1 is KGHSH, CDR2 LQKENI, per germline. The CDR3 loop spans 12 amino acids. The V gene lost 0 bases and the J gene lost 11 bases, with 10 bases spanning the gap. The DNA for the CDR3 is TGTGCCAGCTCACCACCGGTCCGAGAGTACACCTTC. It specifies CASSPPVREYTF. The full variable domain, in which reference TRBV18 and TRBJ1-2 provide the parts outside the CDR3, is NAGVMQNPRHLVRRRGQEARLRCSPMKGHSHVYWYRQLPEEGLKFMVYLQKENIIDESGMPKERFSAEFPKEGPSILRIQQVVRGDSAAYFCASSPPVREYTFGSGTRLTVV.

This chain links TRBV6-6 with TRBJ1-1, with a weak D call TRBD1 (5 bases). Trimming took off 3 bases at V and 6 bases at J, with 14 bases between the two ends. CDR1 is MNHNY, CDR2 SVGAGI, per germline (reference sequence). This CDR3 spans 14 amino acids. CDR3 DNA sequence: TGTGCCAGCAGTTATCCTTCCGGGGGGGCTGAAGCTTTCTTT. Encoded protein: CASSYPSGGAEAFF.

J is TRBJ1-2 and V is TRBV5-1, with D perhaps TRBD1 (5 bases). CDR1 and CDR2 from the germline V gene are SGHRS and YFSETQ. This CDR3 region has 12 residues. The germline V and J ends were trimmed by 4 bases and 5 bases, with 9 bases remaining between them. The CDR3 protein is CASSAGTYGYTF. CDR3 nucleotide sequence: TGCGCCAGCAGCGCAGGGACTTATGGCTACACCTTC.

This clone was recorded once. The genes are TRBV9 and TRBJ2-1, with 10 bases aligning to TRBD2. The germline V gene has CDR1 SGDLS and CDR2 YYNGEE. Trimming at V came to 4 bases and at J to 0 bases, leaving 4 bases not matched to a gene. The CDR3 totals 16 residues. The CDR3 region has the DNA TGTGCCAGCAGCACCCAGCGGGGGGGCTCCTACAATGAGCAGTTCTTC. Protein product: CASSTQRGGSYNEQFF.

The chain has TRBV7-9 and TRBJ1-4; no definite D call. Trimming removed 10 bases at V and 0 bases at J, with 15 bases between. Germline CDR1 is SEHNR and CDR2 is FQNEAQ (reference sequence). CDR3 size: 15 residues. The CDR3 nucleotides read TGTGCCATCCCACCCCACGGTGCAACTAATGAAAAACTGTTTTTT. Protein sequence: CAIPPHGATNEKLFF.

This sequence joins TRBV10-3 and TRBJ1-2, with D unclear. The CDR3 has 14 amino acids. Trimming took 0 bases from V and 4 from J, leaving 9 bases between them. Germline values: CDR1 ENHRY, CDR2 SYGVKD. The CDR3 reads CAISESAQTYGYTF. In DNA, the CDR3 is TGTGCCATCAGTGAGTCGGCGCAGACCTATGGCTACACCTTC.

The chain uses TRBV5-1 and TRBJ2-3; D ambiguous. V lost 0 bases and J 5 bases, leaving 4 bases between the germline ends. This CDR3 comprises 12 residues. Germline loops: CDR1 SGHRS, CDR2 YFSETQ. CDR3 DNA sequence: TGCGCCAGCAGCTTGGCTTTAGATACGCAGTATTTT. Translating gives CASSLALDTQYF.